The 15 T cell receptor beta chains reported below all come from one sample, sequenced in a study of CD8+ T cells in alopecia areata. Sequencing used cDNA as its template, made by extracting RNA and reverse transcribing it. The method was immunoSEQ multiplex PCR; TCRdb's version includes in-frame clones alone and lacks a portion of them. The data hold roughly 64,000 clones, with 40% to 50% observed a single time. Material: NKG2D-low CD8+ T cells sorted from blood. The receptors here all came from a human donor with alopecia areata.

The V and J genes are TRBV29-1 and TRBJ2-1, with 7 bases fitting TRBD1. The trim removed 5 bases at V and 8 bases at J, leaving 12 bases unmatched. The germline CDR1 and CDR2 sequences are SQVTM and ANQGSEA. The CDR3 runs to 14 residues. The CDR3 DNA is TGCAGCGTTATCCTTTTGACAGGGCAGGATGAGCAGTTCTTC. As protein: CSVILLTGQDEQFF.

This clone showed up just a few times. This chain connects TRBV7-2 to TRBJ2-7; the D is unclear. The CDR3 covers 12 residues. Between the trimmed V and J ends, which lost 5 bases and 0 bases, there was a span of 5 bases. CDR1 is SGHTA and CDR2 is FQGNSA in the germline V gene. CDR3 DNA: TGTGCCAGCAGCCCTTACTCCTACGAGCAGTACTTC. Residues: CASSPYSYEQYF. The full variable domain, completed using reference TRBV7-2 and TRBJ2-7, is GAGVSQSPSNKVTEKGKDVELRCDPISGHTALYWYRQSLGQGLEFLIYFQGNSAPDKSGLPSDRFSAERTGGSVSTLTIQRTQQEDSAVYLCASSPYSYEQYFGPGTRLTVT.

This rearrangement joins TRBV20-1 to TRBJ1-2; D gene unclear. The CDR3 is 9 residues long. The V gene's germline CDR1 is DFQATT and CDR2 SNEGSKA (reference sequence). Trimming took off 8 bases at V and 5 bases at J, with 6 bases between the two ends. As DNA, the CDR3 is TGCAGTCCAGGTTATGGCTACACCTTC. Translation gives CSPGYGYTF.

J is TRBJ1-5 and V is TRBV7-8; D is unresolved. The CDR3 is 15 amino acids. Trimming stripped 1 base from V and 4 bases from J, with 11 bases between. Germline V gene data show CDR1 as SGHVS and CDR2 as FQNEAQ. The CDR3 DNA sequence: TGTGCCAGCAGCTTAGAGGGCGGACGTAATCAGCCCCAGCATTTT. Its protein is CASSLEGGRNQPQHF.

V gene TRBV9 combines with J gene TRBJ2-7; unclear D gene. Germline values: CDR1 SGDLS, CDR2 YYNGEE. CDR3 length: 12 residues. V was trimmed by 4 bases and J by 1 base, leaving 6 bases between them. The CDR3 region has the DNA TGTGCCAGCAGCCCCGGTTCCTACGAGCAGTACTTC. Its translation is CASSPGSYEQYF. The whole variable domain, filled in from reference TRBV9 and TRBJ2-7, reads DSGVTQTPKHLITATGQRVTLRCSPRSGDLSVYWYQQSLDQGLQFLIQYYNGEERAKGNILERFSAQQFPDLHSELNLSSLELGDSALYFCASSPGSYEQYFGPGTRLTVT.

This clone was counted only a few times. The rearrangement joins TRBV19 to TRBJ1-1, with a tentative D call TRBD1 (6 bases). The germline V and J ends were trimmed by 7 bases and 4 bases, with 25 bases remaining between them. Germline V lookup: CDR1 LNHDA, CDR2 SQIVND (reference sequence). The length of the CDR3 is 17 residues. The CDR3 nucleotides read TGTGCCAGTACCGCCCTTCCGGGACATAACCCTGTCACTGAAGCTTTCTTT. It is translated as CASTALPGHNPVTEAFF.

V usage is TRBV13 and J usage is TRBJ1-2; TRBD1 agrees at 7 bases. Germline CDR1 PRHDT, CDR2 FYEKMQ (reference sequence). The V and J ends lost 4 bases and 8 bases, in that order; junction bases with no gene match: 4. This CDR3 is built from 12 residues. The CDR3 DNA reads TGTGCCAGCAGCTCCGACAGGGACGGCTACACCTTC. It codes for CASSSDRDGYTF.

The chain employs TRBV6-5 and TRBJ2-3; D is undetermined. The germline V gene encodes CDR1 MNHEY and CDR2 SVGAGI. V was shortened by 6 bases and J by 2 bases, with 12 bases between the two germline ends. This CDR3 region has 14 residues. Here the CDR3 DNA reads TGTGCCAGCAGCCTAAGGAGCCTCACAGATACGCAGTATTTT. Translating it yields CASSLRSLTDTQYF.

The V and J genes are TRBV5-1 and TRBJ2-7; D perhaps matches TRBD1 (7 bases). This CDR3 region has 13 residues. V shed 5 bases and J shed 5 bases, with 14 bases lying between them. Germline values: CDR1 SGHRS, CDR2 YFSETQ. The CDR3 DNA follows: TGCGCCAGCAGGGCAGGGGGGTCCCACGAGCAGTACTTC. It encodes CASRAGGSHEQYF.

This clone has just a few counts. The rearrangement joins TRBV5-6 to TRBJ2-5, with TRBD2 matching 11 bases. V shed 0 bases, J shed 10 bases, and the junction held 8 bases outside the gene matches. The CDR3 consists of 15 residues. CDR1 and CDR2 from the germline V gene are SGHDT and YYEEEE. The CDR3 nucleotides are TGTGCCAGCAGCTTGGCACCCGGACTAGCGGGCGTCCAGTACTTC. It translates to CASSLAPGLAGVQYF.

The chain carries TRBV15 and TRBJ2-7; 10 nucleotides line up with TRBD2. This CDR3 has 15 amino acids. Trimming at V came to 4 bases and at J to 1 base, leaving 4 bases not matched to a gene. Germline V CDR1 and CDR2: LNHNV, YYDKDF (reference sequence). In DNA, the CDR3 is TGTGCCACCAGCAAAGCTAGCGGGGGATCCTACGAGCAGTACTTC. Translation: CATSKASGGSYEQYF. The full variable domain, rest sourced from reference TRBV15 and TRBJ2-7, is DAMVIQNPRYQVTQFGKPVTLSCSQTLNHNVMYWYQQKSSQAPKLLFHYYDKDFNNEADTPDNFQSRRPNTSFCFLDIRSPGLGDTAMYLCATSKASGGSYEQYFGPGTRLTVT.

This chain links TRBV29-1 with TRBJ2-3, with 7 positions matching TRBD1. The CDR3 extends over 13 amino acids. Germline CDR1 reads SQVTM; CDR2 reads ANQGSEA. V was clipped by 4 bases and J by 2 bases; unmatched bases: 3. The CDR3 sequence is CSVGDRDTDTQYF. The CDR3 bases are TGCAGCGTTGGAGACAGGGACACAGATACGCAGTATTTT.

The chain carries TRBV7-9 and TRBJ1-5; tentative D call: TRBD1 (5 bases). Trimming stripped 4 bases from V and 1 base from J, with 11 bases between. CDR3 length equals 15 residues. The germline CDR1 and CDR2 sequences are SEHNR and FQNEAQ (reference sequence). The chain's CDR3 is CASSSNRDSNQPQHF. The CDR3 DNA is TGTGCCAGCAGCTCTAACCGGGACAGCAATCAGCCCCAGCATTTT.

The V gene is TRBV4-1, the J gene TRBJ1-5; D remains unclear. V was clipped by 7 bases and J by 3 bases, with 19 bases between them. This CDR3 has 16 amino acids. Germline loops: CDR1 MGHRA, CDR2 YSYEKL. The CDR3 DNA reads TGCGCCAGCACCGATCAGCCCCGGGTCGCCAATCAGCCCCAGCATTTT. Residues: CASTDQPRVANQPQHF.

This clone was found many times. CDR3 DNA sequence: TGCGCCAGCAGCCAAGATCTTAATACCCCCGAGCAGTACTTC. Protein product: CASSQDLNTPEQYF. The chain recombines TRBV4-1 with TRBJ2-7; D not resolved. The length of the CDR3 is 14 residues. V shed 0 bases and J shed 6 bases, with 12 bases lying between them. Germline assignment: CDR1 MGHRA and CDR2 YSYEKL.